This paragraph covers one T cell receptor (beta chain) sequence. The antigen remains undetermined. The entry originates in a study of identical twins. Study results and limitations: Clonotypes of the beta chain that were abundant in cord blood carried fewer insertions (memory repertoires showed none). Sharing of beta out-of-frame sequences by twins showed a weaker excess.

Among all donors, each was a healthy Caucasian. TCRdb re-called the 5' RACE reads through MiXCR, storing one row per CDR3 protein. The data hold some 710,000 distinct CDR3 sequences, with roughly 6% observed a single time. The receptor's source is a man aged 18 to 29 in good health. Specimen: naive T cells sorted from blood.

The DNA of the CDR3 is TGTGCCAGCAGTTTTTTAATGACGGGAGGGCCTAGTGAGCAGTTCTTC. It encodes CASSFLMTGGPSEQFF. The gene calls are TRBV27 and TRBJ2-1, with 8 bases fitting TRBD2. The junction had 13 bases not matched to a gene; V was cut back by 3 bases and J by 9 bases. Germline-derived CDR1 and CDR2 are MNHEY and SMNVEV (reference sequence). The CDR3 is 16 residues long.